This T cell receptor (beta chain) is from a study of beta chain features in type 1 diabetes. Study-wide results and caveats: Fewer junction insertions and more nucleotide deletions appeared in type 1 diabetes patients. Among patients with Type 1 diabetes, TCRB CDR3s were moderately but significantly shorter in every one of the four CD4+ subsets.

CD4+ cells of the naive, central memory, regulatory and stem cell-like memory types were sorted via CD45RO/CCR7/CD25/CD127/CD95/CD27. Germline lookup yields CDR1 SEHNR and CDR2 FQNEAQ (reference sequence). J was trimmed by 2 bases and V by 1 base; bases with no gene match: 3. The CDR3 spans 15 residues. Investigators reverse transcribed all isolated RNA, so they sequenced expressed TCRB transcripts. Method: immunoSEQ multiplex PCR; TCRdb's copy keeps in-frame clones and lacks some. The sample includes about 700,000 clones, around an eighth seen only once; the top ten take approximately 0.021%. There are a few counts of this clone. What it binds is not known.

The rearrangement links TRBV7-9 to TRBJ2-7, with 9 bases that match TRBD1. Source material: naive CD4+ T cells from blood. The source is a man younger than 35 with type 1 diabetes. CDR3 in DNA: TGTGCCAGCAGCTTAGGCGGACAGGGGACCTACGAGCAGTACTTC. Protein product: CASSLGGQGTYEQYF.